The clone carrying this T cell receptor (beta chain) came up many times. Antigen unknown. These data belong to a study of CD8 T cells in ankylosing spondylitis. Study results and caveats: Within ankylosing spondylitis blood, a TCR beta motif made up of eight or nine highly homologous variants appeared to be characteristic.

TCRdb independently ran MiXCR on the 5' RACE reads; one entry per CDR3 protein. Here the sample spans about 220,000 distinct CDR3 sequences, approximately 7.4% being singletons. CDR1 and CDR2 from the germline V gene are SGDLS and YYNGEE. The ends were cut back, 4 bases at V and 6 bases at J, with 16 bases in the middle. The CDR3 spans 15 residues. The chain is built from TRBV9 and TRBJ1-4; D remains unclear. Sequencing was performed on blood, either unsorted or a sorted T cell fraction (not recorded which). The origin of this receptor is a male donor with ankylosing spondylitis. The DNA for the CDR3 is TGTGCCAGCAGCCCGAGACCTTGGGATGATGAAAAACTGTTTTTT. This gives the protein CASSPRPWDDEKLFF.